This T cell receptor (beta chain) was identified in a study of neurological immune-mediated disorders. Germline CDR1 reads SGHRS; CDR2 reads YFSETQ. The V and J ends lost 5 bases and 4 bases respectively, with 10 bases between them. The CDR3 is 13 amino acids. TCRdb re-derived calls from the 5' RACE reads in MiXCR, one entry per CDR3 protein. The sample has tens of thousands of distinct CDR3 sequences, roughly 13% seen once. This clonotype was recorded many times. This receptor was identified in a woman aged 45-65 years in good health. Sequenced sample: PBMCs. The chain has TRBV5-1 and TRBJ1-5; D is uncertain. In DNA, the CDR3 is TGCGCCAGCAGGGCAACAGAAAATCAGCCCCAGCATTTT. Protein sequence: CASRATENQPQHF.